Reported below is one TCR beta chain. These data are taken from a study of blood T cell repertoires in COVID-19. Study background: Sources were T cells, B-cell-depleted T cells, or PBMCs; the material itself was cDNA or gDNA.

This CDR3 spans 18 amino acids. Germline V gene data show CDR1 as LGHNA and CDR2 as YNFKEQ. After removal of 0 bases from V and 6 bases from J, the junction contained 8 bases not matched to a gene. Those enrolled, adults aged about 18 to 89 years, came from roughly 23 US areas. Per the authors' pipeline: The authors estimated nucleated cell counts from reference gene primer amplification. The assay was immunoSEQ multiplex PCR, and TCRdb's table has in-frame clones only and misses some. V, J and clone size are taken as reported in that table, and D and trimming were inferred from the DNA itself. The sample shows fewer than 400,000 clones, just over 85% of them seen only once.

Sequencing input: PBMCs or T cells enriched from blood (not recorded which). The gene calls are TRBV4-2 and TRBJ2-2, with TRBD1 matching over 12 bases. The source of this sequence is a man younger than 45 who had recovered from COVID-19. This CDR3 reads CASSQDLWDRGRPGELFF. In DNA form, the CDR3 reads TGTGCCAGCAGCCAAGATTTGTGGGACAGGGGGCGCCCCGGGGAGCTGTTTTTT.